This passage covers 20 T cell receptor beta chains from one sample sequenced in a study of T cell responses to AZD1222 COVID-19 vaccine. Sequencing was performed with immunoSEQ multiplex PCR; in TCRdb, only in-frame clones are kept and a portion is missing. The table has 92,000 or so clones, about nine tenths seen once. The sample here was peripheral blood, taken on day 0 of AZD1222 vaccination. The source is an adult in good health.

V and J are TRBV29-1 and TRBJ2-7; possible D gene TRBD2, 6 bases. The ends were cut back, 4 bases at V and 4 bases at J, with 20 bases in the middle. Germline V gene sequence: CDR1 SQVTM, CDR2 ANQGSEA. The CDR3 is 15 amino acids. This CDR3 reads CSVVPGVQTGYEQYF. The CDR3 DNA follows: TGCAGCGTTGTCCCGGGGGTTCAAACAGGTTACGAGCAGTACTTC.

Only one count was recorded for this clone. The rearrangement links TRBV6-4 to TRBJ1-2; D uncertain. The V end was cut by 2 bases, the J end by 5 bases, with 6 bases between. The CDR3 consists of 12 residues. The germline CDR1 and CDR2 sequences are MRHNA and SNTAGT. CDR3 sequence: CASSDGGYGYTF. Written as DNA, the CDR3 is TGTGCCAGCAGTGACGGCGGTTATGGCTACACCTTC.

The chain combines TRBV10-2 with TRBJ2-5, with D hard to call. The V gene's germline CDR1 is WSHSY and CDR2 SAAADI. V dropped 4 bases and J dropped 5 bases, with 5 bases sitting between them. The CDR3 runs to 11 residues. In DNA form, the CDR3 reads TGCGCCAGCAGTGGGGGTGAGACCCAGTACTTC. It specifies CASSGGETQYF.

The J gene is TRBJ2-1, the V gene TRBV28, with D possibly being TRBD1 (6 bases). This CDR3 has 15 amino acids. V was clipped by 6 bases and J by 8 bases, with 20 bases between them. The V gene's germline CDR1 is MDHEN and CDR2 SYDVKM. The CDR3 nucleotides are TGTGCCAGCAGCTCAGGGGCTACTGGCTCCCATGAGCAGTTCTTC. Its translation: CASSSGATGSHEQFF. Using reference TRBV28 and TRBJ2-1 for the parts outside the CDR3, the full variable domain is DVKVTQSSRYLVKRTGEKVFLECVQDMDHENMFWYRQDPGLGLRLIYFSYDVKMKEKGDIPEGYSVSREKKERFSLILESASTNQTSMYLCASSSGATGSHEQFFGPGTRLTVL.

This rearrangement joins TRBV29-1 to TRBJ1-3; unclear D gene. Deletions cut 4 bases from V and 2 bases from J, with 12 bases between. The germline gives CDR1 SQVTM, CDR2 ANQGSEA. The CDR3 totals 14 residues. The CDR3 reads CSVAQATAGNTIYF. The CDR3 DNA is TGCAGCGTTGCCCAGGCAACCGCTGGAAACACCATATATTTT.

This clone appeared once. The chain uses TRBV10-3 and TRBJ1-2; 10 nucleotides line up with TRBD1. From germline, CDR1 is ENHRY and CDR2 SYGVKD. Unmatched junction bases numbered 16, after V lost 10 bases and J lost 5 bases. This CDR3 comprises 16 residues. CDR3 in amino acids: CATSPGQGYMGYGYTF. The DNA of the CDR3 is TGTGCCACATCCCCGGGACAGGGGTATATGGGGTATGGCTACACCTTC.

V and J are TRBV27 and TRBJ1-1; D is possibly TRBD1 (6 bases). The V gene's germline CDR1 is MNHEY and CDR2 SMNVEV (reference sequence). This CDR3 is built from 15 residues. Trimming took 2 bases from V and 6 from J, leaving 16 bases between them. CDR3 in amino acids: CASSLGVGGRAEAFF. CDR3 sequence (DNA): TGTGCCAGCAGTTTAGGGGTGGGGGGGCGCGCTGAAGCTTTCTTT.

The chain employs TRBV28 and TRBJ2-7; D is possibly TRBD1 (6 bases). CDR1 MDHEN and CDR2 SYDVKM come from the germline V gene. CDR3 length equals 13 residues. V lost 5 bases to trimming and J lost 3 bases, with 11 bases between them. CDR3 in amino acids: CASSRDTFYEQYF. CDR3 sequence (DNA): TGTGCCAGCAGTCGGGACACCTTCTACGAGCAGTACTTC.

The chain uses TRBV19 and TRBJ2-7, with D possibly being TRBD1 or TRBD2 (5 bases each). From germline, CDR1 is LNHDA and CDR2 SQIVND (reference sequence). V was cut by 5 bases and J by 4 bases, with 18 bases left in between. The CDR3 totals 15 residues. The CDR3 is CASSSPGSVRYEQYF. Here the CDR3 DNA reads TGTGCCAGTAGTTCCCCAGGGAGCGTCAGATACGAGCAGTACTTC.

CDR3 coding DNA: TGTGCCAGCAGCTCTAGCGGGAGATCAGATACGCAGTATTTT. This gives the protein CASSSSGRSDTQYF. V gene TRBV7-3 combines with J gene TRBJ2-3, with TRBD2 matching 10 bases. Trimming took 4 bases from V and 4 from J; bases not matched to a gene: 2. The CDR3 is 14 amino acids. The germline gives CDR1 SGHTA, CDR2 FQGTGA.

The rearrangement joins TRBV7-9 to TRBJ2-7; D is unclear. The germline gives CDR1 SEHNR, CDR2 FQNEAQ (reference sequence). The V gene lost 1 base and the J gene lost 3 bases, with 10 bases spanning the gap. The CDR3 runs 14 residues. The CDR3: CASSLGLSYYEQYF. The CDR3 region has the DNA TGTGCCAGCAGCTTAGGCCTGTCTTACTACGAGCAGTACTTC.

V usage is TRBV4-3 and J usage is TRBJ2-5; a weak D match, TRBD1 (6 bases). Trimming shortened V by 3 bases and J by 7 bases, and 15 bases separated the two germline ends. Germline values: CDR1 LGHNA, CDR2 YSLEER. This CDR3 has 14 amino acids. The CDR3 DNA sequence: TGCGCCAGCAGCCAGGGCAGGGGAGTCGGGACCCAGTACTTC. Protein: CASSQGRGVGTQYF.

V usage is TRBV18 and J usage is TRBJ2-7, with TRBD2 as a possible D gene (6 bases). V was trimmed by 9 bases and J by 3 bases, leaving 12 bases between them. Germline CDR1 and CDR2: KGHSH and LQKENI. The CDR3 spans 12 residues. CDR3 coding DNA: TGTGCCAGTCGTCGGGAGTACTACGAGCAGTACTTC. Protein sequence: CASRREYYEQYF.

This rearrangement joins TRBV5-4 to TRBJ1-4; 10 positions agree with TRBD1. Germline CDR1 and CDR2: SGHNT and YYREEE (reference sequence). The CDR3 runs to 17 residues. V gave up 0 bases and J gave up 6 bases; unmatched junction bases: 8. CDR3 loop: CASSLARDRGVDEKLFF. Here the CDR3 DNA reads TGTGCCAGCAGCTTGGCCAGGGACAGGGGAGTTGATGAAAAACTGTTTTTT.

The chain joins TRBV2 to TRBJ2-2, with D perhaps assigned TRBD1 or TRBD2 (7 bases each). There are 17 residues in the CDR3. CDR1 SNHLY and CDR2 FYNNEI come from the germline V gene. The germline V and J ends were trimmed by 4 bases and 6 bases, with 21 bases remaining between them. The CDR3 DNA reads TGTGCCAGCAGTGTCTGGGGAGGGGGCGACTTCGCCGGGGAGCTGTTTTTT. Translation gives CASSVWGGGDFAGELFF.

This rearrangement joins TRBV5-6 to TRBJ1-1; 12 bases map to TRBD1. V was clipped by 4 bases and J by 6 bases; unmatched bases: 13. The CDR3 has 17 residues. The germline CDR1 and CDR2 sequences are SGHDT and YYEEEE. The CDR3 loop is CASSQKGTGGAVPEAFF. CDR3 nucleotides: TGTGCCAGCAGCCAGAAAGGGACAGGGGGCGCGGTGCCTGAAGCTTTCTTT.

The J gene is TRBJ1-4, the V gene TRBV19; no reliable D call. CDR1 LNHDA and CDR2 SQIVND come from the germline V gene (reference sequence). CDR3 size: 14 residues. The V end lost 5 bases, the J end lost 0 bases, and 7 bases lay between the germline ends. CDR3 in DNA: TGTGCCAGTAGTCCGGTTGCAACTAATGAAAAACTGTTTTTT. Amino acids: CASSPVATNEKLFF.

J is TRBJ2-3 and V is TRBV5-1; 10 bases align to TRBD2. Germline V lookup: CDR1 SGHRS, CDR2 YFSETQ. The CDR3 runs 15 residues. The ends lost 4 bases at V and 1 base at J; junction bases unmatched: 3. CDR3 coding DNA: TGCGCCAGCAGCGCCACTAGCGGGGGCACAGATACGCAGTATTTT. This sequence encodes CASSATSGGTDTQYF.

The rearrangement links TRBV6-2 or TRBV6-3 to TRBJ2-2; D uncertain. CDR1 and CDR2 from the germline V gene are MNHEY and SVGEGT. The CDR3 runs 14 residues. Trimming took off 4 bases at V and 7 bases at J, with 13 bases between the two ends. In nucleotides, the CDR3 is TGTGCCAGCAGTTGGTCGGAGCTCGGCGGGGAGCTGTTTTTT. Amino acids: CASSWSELGGELFF.

This clone was seen a few times. The chain couples TRBV7-8 to TRBJ1-5, with D tentatively TRBD1 (5 bases). The CDR3 spans 13 residues. Germline CDR1 reads SGHVS; CDR2 reads FQNEAQ. V lost 1 base to trimming and J lost 9 bases, with 10 bases between them. The CDR3 nucleotides read TGTGCCAGCAGCTTAGGGGGCGCAGGGCCCCAGCATTTT. Residues: CASSLGGAGPQHF.